These 27 T cell receptor beta chains originate from one sample sequenced in a study of T cells in Graves' hyperthyroidism and ophthalmopathy. It was RNA transcripts that yielded the amplified TCR beta CDR3 regions. Carried out on the TCR CDR3, a first-round RT-PCR used the HTBI primer set. TCRdb analysed the multiplex PCR reads with MiXCR anew, one entry per CDR3 protein. The sample includes a few hundred thousand distinct CDR3 sequences, about 16% of them seen just once. The specimen was blood. These receptor sequences come from a woman in her 30s with Graves' ophthalmopathy.

This chain links TRBV13 with TRBJ1-4; a weak D match, TRBD1 (6 bases). Between the trimmed V and J ends, which lost 5 bases and 1 base, there was a span of 11 bases. Germline V lookup: CDR1 PRHDT, CDR2 FYEKMQ (reference sequence). This CDR3 is built from 15 residues. Here the CDR3 DNA reads TGTGCCAGCAGCACCAGGACAGAAACTAATGAAAAACTGTTTTTT. The encoded protein is CASSTRTETNEKLFF.

This clonotype appeared many times. The chain couples TRBV30 to TRBJ2-5, with D perhaps matching TRBD2 (6 bases). The CDR3 length is 14 residues. Trimming took 0 bases from V and 5 from J, leaving 13 bases between them. Germline CDR1 is GTSNPN and CDR2 is SVGIG (reference sequence). The DNA of the CDR3 is TGTGCCTGGAGTGTAGGGGCAGGGAGGGAGACCCAGTACTTC. Protein product: CAWSVGAGRETQYF.

A note on this clonotype: The junction departs from the called germline gene at one end, perhaps through a read error. This chain connects TRBV7-2 to TRBJ2-1; 14 nucleotides match TRBD2. Germline V gives CDR1 SGHTA, CDR2 FQGNSA. This CDR3 has 18 amino acids. The CDR3 loop reads CASSPTSGRASSYNEQFF. CDR3 nucleotide sequence: TGCGCCAGCAGCCCGACTAGCGGGAGGGCGAGCTCCTACAATGAGCAGTTCTTC.

The chain employs TRBV20-1 and TRBJ2-7, with D maybe TRBD2 (6 bases). The V end was cut by 6 bases, the J end by 2 bases, with 20 bases between. Germline V gene lookup returns CDR1 DFQATT and CDR2 SNEGSKA (reference sequence). CDR3 size: 15 residues. CDR3 sequence: CSATPGDFLTYEQYF. The CDR3 DNA sequence: TGCAGTGCAACCCCTGGGGACTTTCTAACCTACGAGCAGTACTTC.

The chain is built from TRBV2 and TRBJ2-7, with TRBD1 as a possible D gene (5 bases). The DNA end is more similar to TRBJ2-1, so the J call may be wrong. This CDR3 is 15 amino acids long. Germline V lookup: CDR1 SNHLY, CDR2 FYNNEI. CDR3 protein: CASSEALGHLYEQFF. In nucleotides, the CDR3 is TGTGCCAGCAGTGAAGCGCTTGGACACCTCTACGAGCAGTTCTTC.

V gene TRBV20-1 combines with J gene TRBJ1-1, with 10 bases identical to TRBD1. Germline loops: CDR1 DFQATT, CDR2 SNEGSKA (reference sequence). Germline trimming cut 6 bases from V and 5 bases from J; bases unmatched to any gene: 6. The CDR3 totals 13 residues. DNA of the CDR3: TGCAGTGCGAGACAGGGGGCATATACTGAAGCTTTCTTT. Encoded protein: CSARQGAYTEAFF.

This clonotype appeared many times. The gene calls are TRBV11-2 and TRBJ2-3, with D hard to call. CDR3 size: 13 residues. Per germline, CDR1 SGHAT and CDR2 FQNNGV. V was shortened by 7 bases and J by 6 bases, with 14 bases between the two germline ends. In DNA form, the CDR3 reads TGTGCCAGCAACCATCGGGTCCAGGATACGCAGTATTTT. This encodes CASNHRVQDTQYF.

CDR3 region: CASRDPSGAFYEQYF. The DNA of the CDR3 is TGTGCCAGCAGAGACCCGTCAGGTGCGTTCTACGAGCAGTACTTC. This chain uses TRBV11-1 with TRBJ2-7, with unresolved D. Trimming stripped 6 bases from V and 3 bases from J, with 18 bases between. Germline CDR1 SGHAT, CDR2 FQDESV (reference sequence). The CDR3 has 15 amino acids.

The genes are TRBV6-1 and TRBJ2-7; D call uncertain. The V and J ends lost 3 bases and 3 bases respectively, with 6 bases between them. The CDR3 contains 12 residues. Germline CDR1 and CDR2: MNHNS and SASEGT. CDR3 sequence: CASSDISYEQYF. DNA for the CDR3: TGTGCCAGCAGTGATATAAGCTACGAGCAGTACTTC.

This clonotype was seen many times. The CDR3 reads CASSQDSNSGPGDEQYF. The CDR3 nucleotides read TGTGCCAGCAGCCAAGATTCGAACAGCGGGCCTGGCGACGAGCAGTACTTC. The chain links TRBV4-2 to TRBJ2-7; tentative D call: TRBD2 (6 bases). This CDR3 contains 17 residues. Trimming removed 0 bases from V and 5 bases from J, with 20 bases in between. The germline gives CDR1 LGHNA, CDR2 YNFKEQ.

The chain joins TRBV5-4 to TRBJ1-2; possibly TRBD1 for D (5 bases). Trimming pared 5 bases from V and 8 bases from J, leaving 16 bases between. The CDR3 is 13 residues long. Germline CDR1 and CDR2: SGHNT and YYREEE (reference sequence). CDR3 residues: CASRNSNRWGYTF. The CDR3 nucleotides read TGTGCCAGCAGGAACAGCAACAGGTGGGGCTACACCTTC.

This clonotype has at least ten counts. The gene calls are TRBV2 and TRBJ2-1; D not certain. V was trimmed by 1 base and J by 0 bases, leaving 7 bases between them. Germline CDR1 is SNHLY and CDR2 is FYNNEI. The CDR3 consists of 15 residues. This chain's CDR3 is CASSEVGSSYNEQFF. The CDR3 region has the DNA TGTGCCAGCAGTGAAGTCGGAAGCTCCTACAATGAGCAGTTCTTC.

This clonotype was seen at least ten times. The junction departs from the called germline gene at one end, perhaps through a read error. The rearrangement links TRBV7-9 to TRBJ2-7; D is ambiguous. Germline assignment: CDR1 SEHNR and CDR2 FQNEAQ (reference sequence). CDR3 length equals 14 residues. The CDR3 bases are TGTGCCAGCAGCGTAGCTGTCGTCCCCTACGAGCAGTACTTC. It is translated as CASSVAVVPYEQYF.

The sample holds a few counts of this clonotype. Its ends do not fully match the called genes, so a read error is possible. The V call is TRBV5-6, the J call TRBJ2-1; the D gene is possibly TRBD2 (6 bases). Germline CDR1 SGHDT, CDR2 YYEEEE. The CDR3 totals 16 residues. CDR3 coding DNA: TGTGCCAGCGGCTTGGGAGGTTTTCGGTCCTACAATGAGCAGTTCTTC. This translates into CASGLGGFRSYNEQFF.

This clonotype came up many times. The V gene is TRBV11-2, the J gene TRBJ2-7; 7 bases are a match to TRBD2. The CDR3 length is 13 residues. V lost 6 bases, J lost 1 base, and 3 bases stayed unmatched. Germline V gene lookup returns CDR1 SGHAT and CDR2 FQNNGV. CDR3 coding DNA: TGTGCCAGCAGTTCACTAGCGTCCTACGAGCAGTACTTC. Translated: CASSSLASYEQYF.

The table lists this clonotype with a few counts. The chain is built from TRBV7-7 and TRBJ2-3; unclear D gene. This CDR3 is 14 amino acids long. Trimming stripped 2 bases from V and 4 bases from J, with 10 bases between. CDR1 SSHAT and CDR2 FNYEAQ come from the germline V gene (reference sequence). CDR3 loop: CASSLISAPDTQYF. DNA of the CDR3: TGTGCCAGCAGCTTAATAAGTGCCCCAGATACGCAGTATTTT.

This clonotype is a singleton in its sample. This may come from a read error, since a much larger clone is one base off. This chain joins TRBV6-8 and TRBJ2-7; D unresolved. There are 12 residues in the CDR3. The germline CDR1 and CDR2 sequences are MNHGY and SAAAGT. Here the CDR3 DNA reads TGTACCAGCAGTTACGACGGAGACGAGCAGTACTTC. It translates to CTSSYDGDEQYF.

This clonotype was counted ten times or more. J is TRBJ1-6 and V is TRBV11-2; D unresolved. The CDR3 has 15 amino acids. V was trimmed by 2 bases and J by 5 bases, leaving 10 bases between them. CDR1 SGHAT and CDR2 FQNNGV come from the germline V gene. The DNA of the CDR3 is TGTGCCAGCAGCTTATTAGGCAGTCATAATTCACCCCTCCACTTT. As protein: CASSLLGSHNSPLHF.

This clonotype was counted many times. This chain uses TRBV12-3 or TRBV12-4 with TRBJ2-7; 7 bases are shared with TRBD2. The CDR3 covers 15 residues. Trimming at V came to 3 bases and at J to 3 bases, leaving 8 bases not matched to a gene. The CDR3 loop reads CASSFSGRTFYEQYF. The CDR3 region has the DNA TGTGCCAGCAGTTTTAGCGGGCGAACGTTCTACGAGCAGTACTTC.

This clonotype was observed at least ten times. The V gene is TRBV24-1, the J gene TRBJ2-1, with TRBD2 matching over 9 bases. The CDR3 is made up of 18 amino acids. Germline loops: CDR1 KGHDR, CDR2 SFDVKD. The V gene end was trimmed by 6 bases and the J gene end by 0 bases; junction bases not matched to a gene: 11. The CDR3 protein is CATSSRASGTSSYNEQFF. The CDR3 DNA follows: TGTGCCACCAGTTCCCGTGCTAGCGGGACGAGCTCCTACAATGAGCAGTTCTTC.

There are many counts of this clonotype. This rearrangement joins TRBV7-8 to TRBJ1-1; 8 bases are a match to TRBD1. With V trimmed by 6 bases and J by 4 bases, 7 bases remained unmatched. In germline, CDR1 is SGHVS, CDR2 FQNEAQ. The CDR3 runs to 14 residues. The CDR3 spells CASRTGEKGTEAFF. The CDR3 DNA is TGTGCCAGCAGGACAGGGGAGAAGGGCACTGAAGCTTTCTTT.

In this sample, this clonotype turned up many times. The chain has TRBV5-1 and TRBJ2-4; D unclear. This CDR3 contains 16 residues. Germline V gene lookup returns CDR1 SGHRS and CDR2 YFSETQ. Trimming removed 1 base at V and 7 bases at J, with 18 bases between. The CDR3 coding sequence is TGCGCCAGCAGCTTGTCCCCAAGTTCGGGCCGGAACATTCAGTACTTC. Amino acids: CASSLSPSSGRNIQYF.

At least ten counts were recorded for this clonotype. V is TRBV3-1 and J is TRBJ1-5; D is undetermined. The CDR3 contains 14 residues. CDR1 LGHDT and CDR2 YNNKEL come from the germline V gene (reference sequence). Trimming took off 4 bases at V and 0 bases at J, with 7 bases between the two ends. The CDR3 DNA is TGTGCCAGCAGCCCGGACGGTAGCAATCAGCCCCAGCATTTT. This translates into CASSPDGSNQPQHF.

The chain carries TRBV29-1 and TRBJ2-1; D unclear. V lost 8 bases and J 6 bases, leaving 11 bases between the germline ends. Germline assignment: CDR1 SQVTM and CDR2 ANQGSEA. The CDR3 consists of 11 residues. In DNA, the CDR3 is TGCAGCACAACCAATGTCAATGAGCAGTTCTTC. Translated, it gives CSTTNVNEQFF.

At least ten counts were recorded for this clonotype. The V and J genes are TRBV30 and TRBJ2-1; D is unresolved. Germline V gene lookup returns CDR1 GTSNPN and CDR2 SVGIG (reference sequence). The CDR3 sequence is 14 residues long. V dropped 5 bases and J dropped 0 bases, with 11 bases sitting between them. In DNA form, the CDR3 reads TGTGCCTGGCATAACTCGGGCTCCTACAATGAGCAGTTCTTC. Translating it yields CAWHNSGSYNEQFF.

V gene TRBV7-2 combines with J gene TRBJ2-7, with 13 nucleotides matching TRBD2. The CDR3 covers 15 residues. After removal of 0 bases from V and 7 bases from J, the junction contained 3 bases not matched to a gene. Germline V lookup: CDR1 SGHTA, CDR2 FQGNSA. Here the CDR3 DNA reads TGTGCCAGCAGCTTAGCCCGGACTAGCGGGAGTGAGCAGTACTTC. Translating it yields CASSLARTSGSEQYF.

This clonotype showed up many times. The J gene is TRBJ2-7, the V gene TRBV7-9; D may correspond to TRBD1 or TRBD2 (6 bases each). This CDR3 comprises 15 residues. The germline V gene has CDR1 SEHNR and CDR2 FQNEAQ (reference sequence). Between the trimmed V and J ends, which lost 5 bases and 2 bases, there was a span of 16 bases. CDR3 bases: TGTGCCAGCAGCCCCCCCCGGGGGACAACCTACGAGCAGTACTTC. It specifies CASSPPRGTTYEQYF.